This T cell receptor (beta chain) was sequenced for a study of cytomegalovirus exposure and HLA in healthy donors. About the research overall: HLA-typed donors contributed approximately 86 million unique TCRs, which were held in an early data release.

Healthy bone marrow donors made up the donors. Unmatched junction bases numbered 11, after V lost 0 bases and J lost 2 bases. The CDR3 covers 19 residues. In germline, CDR1 is SGHAT, CDR2 FQDESV (reference sequence). The PCR used 60 Vbeta and 13 Jbeta primers. Clones were read by immunoSEQ multiplex PCR, and TCRdb kept only the in-frame ones, dropping some. The top ten clones hold around 3.6% of a sample with some 120,000 clones, about four fifths of them seen once. The origin of this receptor is a man between 40 and 49 years old in good health and CMV-seronegative. V gene TRBV11-1 combines with J gene TRBJ2-3, with TRBD1 identical over 10 bases. Source material: PBMCs. The CDR3 nucleotides are TGTGCCAGCAGCTTAGCAGGGGGACAGGGGCTGAAGGACACAGATACGCAGTATTTT. This sequence encodes CASSLAGGQGLKDTDTQYF.